The text below deals with one TCR beta chain. This CDR3 has 20 residues. V was shortened by 2 bases and J by 1 base, with 24 bases between the two germline ends. The germline CDR1 and CDR2 sequences are SGHDN and FVKESK. The entry originates in a study of blood T cell repertoires in COVID-19. Under the authors' procedure: Reference gene primer amplification gave nucleated cell count estimates. Clones were read by immunoSEQ multiplex PCR, and TCRdb kept only the in-frame ones, dropping some. The V and J calls and the clone size are those of that table, but D and trimming were determined from the DNA. The data contain around 220,000 clones, about 84% of them singletons.

This TCR was recovered from a woman aged 40 to 50 with acute COVID-19. Sequencing used PBMCs or T cells enriched from blood (not recorded which). This chain joins TRBV14 and TRBJ2-1; maybe TRBD1 (5 bases). CDR3 sequence reads: CASSQSVFISTDKSYNEQFF. The CDR3 DNA reads as TGTGCCAGCAGCCAATCCGTCTTTATTTCGACAGATAAATCCTACAATGAGCAGTTCTTC.